The 17 T cell receptor beta chains below were found in one sample sequenced in a study of beta chain features in type 1 diabetes. The investigators reverse transcribed all of the isolated RNA, so they sequenced expressed TCRB transcripts. Sequencing was performed with immunoSEQ multiplex PCR; in TCRdb, only in-frame clones are kept and a portion is missing. The sample includes hundreds of thousands of clones, about 9.3% of them seen just once. Sequencing input: naive CD4+ T cells from blood. Receptors originate from a woman under 30 in good health.

This clone was picked up a small number of times. This chain connects TRBV6-5 to TRBJ1-1; TRBD1 aligns across 8 bases. The CDR3 sequence is 13 residues long. The ends lost 6 bases at V and 3 bases at J; junction bases unmatched: 3. In germline, CDR1 is MNHEY, CDR2 SVGAGI. This CDR3 is CASRSTGDTEAFF. The CDR3 DNA reads TGTGCCAGCAGATCGACAGGGGACACTGAAGCTTTCTTT.

This clone has more than one count but fewer than ten. V and J are TRBV29-1 and TRBJ2-1; D is undetermined. The V gene's germline CDR1 is SQVTM and CDR2 ANQGSEA. Trimming pared 0 bases from V and 7 bases from J, leaving 10 bases between. The length of the CDR3 is 13 residues. As DNA, the CDR3 is TGCAGCGTTGAAGATACACGAAAGAATGAGCAGTTCTTC. Protein product: CSVEDTRKNEQFF.

This rearrangement joins TRBV27 to TRBJ2-3; TRBD1 matches 7 bases. CDR1 is MNHEY, CDR2 SMNVEV, per germline (reference sequence). V lost 3 bases, J lost 0 bases, and 6 bases stayed unmatched. CDR3 length equals 16 residues. CDR3 protein: CASSFWTGASTDTQYF. CDR3 sequence (DNA): TGTGCCAGCAGTTTCTGGACAGGAGCCAGCACAGATACGCAGTATTTT.

The chain recombines TRBV5-6 with TRBJ1-1; D unclear. The germline V gene has CDR1 SGHDT and CDR2 YYEEEE. V dropped 4 bases and J dropped 4 bases, with 14 bases sitting between them. The CDR3 runs to 14 residues. For the CDR3, the DNA is TGTGCCAGCAGCAACAACCCGGGTGGCACTGAAGCTTTCTTT. Translation: CASSNNPGGTEAFF.

J is TRBJ2-7 and V is TRBV6-5; TRBD1 matches at 8 bases. Germline V CDR1 and CDR2: MNHEY, SVGAGI. The CDR3 totals 16 residues. With V trimmed by 2 bases and J by 1 base, 7 bases remained unmatched. CDR3 bases: TGTGCCAGCAGTTACCGCAGGGGGCCGGCTTCCTACGAGCAGTACTTC. Its translation: CASSYRRGPASYEQYF.

The J gene is TRBJ2-5, the V gene TRBV18, with TRBD1 identical over 7 bases. Germline CDR1 is KGHSH and CDR2 is LQKENI. V trimming: 6 bases; J trimming: 5 bases; junction bases outside the gene matches: 12. The CDR3 totals 15 residues. DNA for the CDR3: TGTGCCAGCTCCTCAGGGGGACGTTTGGAGGAGACCCAGTACTTC. The encoded protein is CASSSGGRLEETQYF.

This clone turned up a few times. The chain joins TRBV2 to TRBJ1-5, with 8 positions matching TRBD1. Germline trimming cut 6 bases from V and 3 bases from J; bases unmatched to any gene: 4. Germline CDR1 SNHLY, CDR2 FYNNEI. This CDR3 has 14 residues. The CDR3 reads CASRDRVPNQPQHF. The CDR3 coding sequence is TGTGCCAGCAGGGACAGGGTTCCCAATCAGCCCCAGCATTTT.

This clone appeared a few times. The chain uses TRBV10-3 and TRBJ2-7; 7 nucleotides line up with TRBD1. The CDR3 is 13 residues long. V gave up 6 bases and J gave up 4 bases; unmatched junction bases: 6. Germline values: CDR1 ENHRY, CDR2 SYGVKD. CDR3 region: CAIRRDSTYEQYF. DNA of the CDR3: TGTGCCATCAGACGGGACAGTACTTACGAGCAGTACTTC.

The chain recombines TRBV5-1 with TRBJ1-2, with D uncertain. Trimming took 0 bases from V and 4 from J, leaving 7 bases between them. The CDR3 length is 13 residues. Germline CDR1 reads SGHRS; CDR2 reads YFSETQ. The CDR3 region has the DNA TGCGCCAGCAGCTTGGAGCCGAGCTATGGCTACACCTTC. This codes for CASSLEPSYGYTF.

This clone was picked up a small number of times. This chain joins TRBV5-4 and TRBJ2-1; 9 bases line up with TRBD1. Germline V gives CDR1 SGHNT, CDR2 YYREEE (reference sequence). The V gene end was trimmed by 2 bases and the J gene end by 6 bases; junction bases not matched to a gene: 9. The CDR3 covers 16 residues. For the CDR3, the DNA is TGTGCCAGCAGCTTTGAGCCGGGACAGGGACGCAATGAGCAGTTCTTC. Protein sequence: CASSFEPGQGRNEQFF.

The chain couples TRBV29-1 to TRBJ2-5, with 8 bases fitting TRBD2. In germline, CDR1 is SQVTM, CDR2 ANQGSEA. Trimming at V came to 2 bases and at J to 5 bases, leaving 13 bases not matched to a gene. CDR3 length equals 16 residues. The DNA for the CDR3 is TGCAGCGTTGAAAGAGGGATTCGGGGGGGCCGGGAGACCCAGTACTTC. Residues: CSVERGIRGGRETQYF.

This clone has only a few counts. The CDR3 nucleotides are TGTGCCAGCAGTTTAGCCCATAGAGCCGCTGAAGCTTTCTTT. Translation: CASSLAHRAAEAFF. This chain joins TRBV28 and TRBJ1-1; D remains ambiguous. Trimming stripped 2 bases from V and 6 bases from J, with 13 bases between. Germline CDR1 and CDR2: MDHEN and SYDVKM. There are 14 residues in the CDR3.

This clone has more than one count but fewer than ten. J is TRBJ2-3 and V is TRBV19; 11 bases match TRBD1. After removal of 2 bases from V and 1 base from J, the junction contained 2 bases not matched to a gene. Germline CDR1 and CDR2: LNHDA and SQIVND (reference sequence). This CDR3 spans 16 amino acids. The CDR3 here is CASSIWTGGGTDTQYF. CDR3 nucleotides: TGTGCCAGTAGTATATGGACAGGGGGCGGCACAGATACGCAGTATTTT.

This clone was counted at least ten times. The rearrangement uses TRBV18 and TRBJ2-3; a weak D match, TRBD2 (5 bases). Germline loops: CDR1 KGHSH, CDR2 LQKENI. The V and J ends lost 2 bases and 3 bases respectively, with 9 bases between them. The CDR3 consists of 14 residues. The CDR3 loop reads CASSPRRSTDTQYF. The CDR3 DNA sequence: TGTGCCAGCTCACCAAGGAGGAGTACAGATACGCAGTATTTT.

This clone was found a few times. The V call is TRBV5-1, the J call TRBJ1-4, with D tentatively TRBD1 (5 bases). CDR3 size: 16 residues. Germline CDR1 is SGHRS and CDR2 is YFSETQ. Trimming pared 4 bases from V and 3 bases from J, leaving 16 bases between. The CDR3 loop reads CASSRTEGRANEKLFF. The CDR3 nucleotides are TGCGCCAGCAGCCGGACGGAGGGGCGTGCTAATGAAAAACTGTTTTTT.

This clone came up a few times. The chain recombines TRBV25-1 with TRBJ1-5; D remains unclear. The CDR3 length is 13 residues. V was cut by 6 bases and J by 6 bases, with 12 bases left in between. Germline CDR1 MGHDK, CDR2 SYGVNS. The CDR3 here is CASSSLAGQPQHF. The CDR3, as DNA: TGTGCCAGCAGCTCCTTGGCGGGTCAGCCCCAGCATTTT.

In this sample, this clone turned up a few times. This chain uses TRBV7-3 with TRBJ2-1; 8 bases are a match to TRBD2. The CDR3 totals 14 residues. Germline-derived CDR1 and CDR2 are SGHTA and FQGTGA. V lost 6 bases, J lost 9 bases, and 10 bases stayed unmatched. CDR3: CASSPGGISGEQFF. DNA of the CDR3: TGTGCCAGCAGTCCGGGGGGGATAAGCGGTGAGCAGTTCTTC.